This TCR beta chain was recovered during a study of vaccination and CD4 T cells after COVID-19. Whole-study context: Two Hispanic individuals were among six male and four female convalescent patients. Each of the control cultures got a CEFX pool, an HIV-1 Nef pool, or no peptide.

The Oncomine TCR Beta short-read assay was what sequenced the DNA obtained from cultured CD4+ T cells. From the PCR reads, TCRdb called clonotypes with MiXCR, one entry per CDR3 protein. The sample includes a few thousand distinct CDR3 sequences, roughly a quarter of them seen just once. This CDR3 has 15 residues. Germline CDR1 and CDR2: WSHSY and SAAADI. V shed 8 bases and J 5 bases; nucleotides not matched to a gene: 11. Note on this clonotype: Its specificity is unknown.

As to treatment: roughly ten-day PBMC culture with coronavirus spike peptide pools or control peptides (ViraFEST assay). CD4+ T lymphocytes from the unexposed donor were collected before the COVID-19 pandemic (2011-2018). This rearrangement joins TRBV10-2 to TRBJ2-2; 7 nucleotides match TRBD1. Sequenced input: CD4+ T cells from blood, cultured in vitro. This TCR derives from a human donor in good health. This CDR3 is CASGNRGYPTGELFF. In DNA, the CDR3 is TGCGCCAGCGGAAACAGGGGATATCCGACCGGGGAGCTGTTTTTT.